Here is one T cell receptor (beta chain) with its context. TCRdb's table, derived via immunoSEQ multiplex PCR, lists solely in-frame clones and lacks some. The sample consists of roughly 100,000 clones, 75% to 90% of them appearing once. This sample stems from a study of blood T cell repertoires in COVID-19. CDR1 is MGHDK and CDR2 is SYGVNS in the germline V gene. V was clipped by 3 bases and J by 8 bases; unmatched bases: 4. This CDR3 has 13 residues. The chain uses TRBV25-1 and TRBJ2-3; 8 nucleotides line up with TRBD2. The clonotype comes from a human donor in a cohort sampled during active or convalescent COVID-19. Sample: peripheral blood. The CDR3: CASSDPAGGTQYF. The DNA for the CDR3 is TGTGCCAGCAGTGATCCGGCGGGAGGTACGCAGTATTTT. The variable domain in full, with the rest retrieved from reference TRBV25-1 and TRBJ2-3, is EADIYQTPRYLVIGTGKKITLECSQTMGHDKMYWYQQDPGMELHLIHYSYGVNSTEKGDLSSESTVSRIRTEHFPLTLESARPSHTSQYLCASSDPAGGTQYFGPGTRLTVL.